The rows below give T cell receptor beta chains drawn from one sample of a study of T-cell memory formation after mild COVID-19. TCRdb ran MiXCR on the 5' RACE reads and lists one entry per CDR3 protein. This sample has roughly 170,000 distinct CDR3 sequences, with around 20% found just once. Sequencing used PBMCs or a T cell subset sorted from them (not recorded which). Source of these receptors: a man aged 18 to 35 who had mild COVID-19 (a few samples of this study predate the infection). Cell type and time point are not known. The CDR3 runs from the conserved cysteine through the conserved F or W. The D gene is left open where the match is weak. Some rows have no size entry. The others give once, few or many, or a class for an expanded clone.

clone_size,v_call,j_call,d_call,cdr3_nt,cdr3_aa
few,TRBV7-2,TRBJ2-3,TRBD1,TGTGCCAGCAGCTCTCAGGGGGTCGCGCAGTATTTT,CASSSQGVAQYF
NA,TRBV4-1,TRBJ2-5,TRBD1,TGCGCCAGCAGCCAGCGGACAGGGCAAACGGAGACCCAGTACTTC,CASSQRTGQTETQYF
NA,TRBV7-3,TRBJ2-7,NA,TGTGCCAGCAGCTTAAGCCCAGAATCCTACGAGCAGTACTTC,CASSLSPESYEQYF
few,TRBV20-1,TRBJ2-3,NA,TGCAGTGCTAGGGCCCGCCGGAGCACAGATACGCAGTATTTT,CSARARRSTDTQYF
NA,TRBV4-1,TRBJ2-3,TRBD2,TGCGCCAGCAGCCAATCCGCTAGCGGGAGCACAGATACGCAGTATTTT,CASSQSASGSTDTQYF
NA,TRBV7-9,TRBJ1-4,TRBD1,TGTGCCAGCAGCTCGCCGGGACAGGGGATCGAAAAACTGTTTTTT,CASSSPGQGIEKLFF
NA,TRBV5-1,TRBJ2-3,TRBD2,TGCGCCAGCAGCAACACCGGGGGGGCCAGGGATACGCAGTATTTT,CASSNTGGARDTQYF
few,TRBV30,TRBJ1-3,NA,TGTGCCTGGAGTTATCCCTCTGGAAACACCATATATTTT,CAWSYPSGNTIYF
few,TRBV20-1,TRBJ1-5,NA,TGCAGTGCTAGAGCCTGGGACAGCAATCAGCCCCAGCATTTT,CSARAWDSNQPQHF
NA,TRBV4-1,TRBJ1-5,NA,TGCGCCAGCAGCCGCCCAGGGACGAATCAGCCCCAGCATTTT,CASSRPGTNQPQHF
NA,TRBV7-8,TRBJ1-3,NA,TGTGCCAGCAGTAAGGGTCCCTATAGCTCTGGAAACACCATATATTTT,CASSKGPYSSGNTIYF
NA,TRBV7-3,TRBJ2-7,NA,TGTGCCAGCAGCTTAACAGGCTACTCCTACGAGCAGTACTTC,CASSLTGYSYEQYF
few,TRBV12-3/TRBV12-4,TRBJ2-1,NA,TGTGCCAGCACCAAGGGCATTTACAATGAGCAGTTCTTC,CASTKGIYNEQFF